The 5 T cell receptor beta chains below come from one sample, sequenced in a study of T cells in Graves' hyperthyroidism and ophthalmopathy. Amplified regions were TCR beta CDR3 sequences from RNA transcripts. Researchers ran a first-round RT-PCR on the TCR CDR3 using the HTBI primer set. Using its own MiXCR run on the multiplex PCR reads, TCRdb lists one record per CDR3 protein. Of 200,000 to 300,000 distinct CDR3 sequences listed, roughly 15% are singletons. The material sequenced was blood. All receptors come from a woman in her late teens or twenties with Graves' ophthalmopathy.

This clonotype was recorded many times. The V gene is TRBV9, the J gene TRBJ2-1; D possibly matches TRBD1 or TRBD2 (7 bases each). CDR3 length equals 19 residues. Germline V gene data show CDR1 as SGDLS and CDR2 as YYNGEE. With 4 bases removed from V and 9 bases from J, the gap between germline ends came to 32 bases. The CDR3 loop reads CASSKGGGSISTNTREQFF. The CDR3 DNA sequence: TGTGCCAGCAGCAAAGGGGGCGGGAGCATCTCGACCAACACCCGTGAGCAGTTCTTC.

There are many counts of this clonotype. The CDR3 DNA follows: TGTGCCAGCAGTGAGGAGCAGGGTTCTCCTGGCTACACCTTC. It yields the protein CASSEEQGSPGYTF. This sequence joins TRBV2 and TRBJ1-2, with D tentatively TRBD1 (5 bases). The ends were cut back, 3 bases at V and 7 bases at J, with 15 bases in the middle. The CDR3 loop spans 14 amino acids. Germline V CDR1 and CDR2: SNHLY, FYNNEI.

There are many counts of this clonotype. This chain's CDR3 is CASAGTSGSDTQYF. CDR3 sequence (DNA): TGTGCCAGCGCCGGGACTAGCGGCTCAGATACGCAGTATTTT. This rearrangement joins TRBV7-9 to TRBJ2-3, with 11 bases aligning to TRBD2. V was clipped by 8 bases and J by 4 bases; unmatched bases: 5. CDR3 size: 14 residues. Germline loops: CDR1 SEHNR, CDR2 FQNEAQ (reference sequence).

This clonotype was counted a single time. The V call is TRBV29-1, the J call TRBJ2-7, with TRBD2 matching over 12 bases. This CDR3 region has 18 residues. The germline gives CDR1 SQVTM, CDR2 ANQGSEA. V was clipped by 6 bases and J by 0 bases; unmatched bases: 15. Here the CDR3 reads CSVCLIGTSGLSSYEQYF. DNA of the CDR3: TGCAGCGTCTGTTTGATCGGGACTAGCGGGCTGAGCTCCTACGAGCAGTACTTC.

In this sample, this clonotype turned up many times. The V and J genes are TRBV28 and TRBJ1-2; D is undetermined. Germline loops: CDR1 MDHEN, CDR2 SYDVKM. There are 11 residues in the CDR3. Trimming pared 4 bases from V and 4 bases from J, leaving 4 bases between. The CDR3 sequence: CASSWSYGYTF. The CDR3 DNA reads TGTGCCAGCAGTTGGTCCTATGGCTACACCTTC.